This T cell receptor beta chain was identified during a study of blood T cell repertoires in COVID-19. By sample fraction, this clone is medium-sized. This table comes from immunoSEQ multiplex PCR, and its TCRdb copy is limited to in-frame clones, with some not included. Among 61,000 or so clones listed, roughly 90% were seen once. Germline V gene lookup returns CDR1 MNHEY and CDR2 SMNVEV (reference sequence). There are 17 residues in the CDR3. Germline trimming cut 4 bases from V and 0 bases from J; bases unmatched to any gene: 10. This chain links TRBV27 with TRBJ2-3; 7 bases agree with TRBD2. The sample consisted of peripheral blood. The sequence was collected from a woman aged 45-59 years with active or convalescent COVID-19. The CDR3 nucleotides are TGTGCCAGCAGTTCAGACGTAGCGGGTTTAAGCACAGATACGCAGTATTTT. Its translation is CASSSDVAGLSTDTQYF.